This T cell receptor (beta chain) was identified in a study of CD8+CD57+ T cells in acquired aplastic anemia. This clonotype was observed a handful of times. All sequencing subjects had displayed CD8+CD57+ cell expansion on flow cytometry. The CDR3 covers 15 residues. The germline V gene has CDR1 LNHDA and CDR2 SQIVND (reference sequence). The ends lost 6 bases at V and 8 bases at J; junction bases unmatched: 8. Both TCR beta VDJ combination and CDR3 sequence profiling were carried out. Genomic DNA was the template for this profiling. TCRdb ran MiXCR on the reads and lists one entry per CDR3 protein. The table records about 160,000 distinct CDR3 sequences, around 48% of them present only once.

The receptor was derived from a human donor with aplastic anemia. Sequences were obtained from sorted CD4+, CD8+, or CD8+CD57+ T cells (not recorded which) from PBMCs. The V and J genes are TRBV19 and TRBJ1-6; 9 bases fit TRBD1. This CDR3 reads CASSESDRGYSPLHF. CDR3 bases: TGTGCCAGTAGCGAATCGGACAGGGGTTATTCACCCCTCCACTTT.